The 2 T cell receptor beta chains reported below all come from one sample, sequenced in a study of a mutant IDH1 vaccine in newly diagnosed glioma. Libraries were prepared by immunoSEQ multiplex PCR; TCRdb keeps only in-frame clonotypes and omits some of them. The sample has about 98,000 clones, around 90% seen once; the top ten hold roughly 0.54%. As to time point: baseline, week 1 (first vaccination visit). Treatment indicated: pre-vaccination baseline after standard-of-care therapy. Sequenced material: PBMCs, taken from a glioma patient treated with radiotherapy, temozolomide or both. Every receptor here comes from a woman aged 45-60 years with glioma.

This sequence joins TRBV29-1 and TRBJ2-3; 8 bases are shared with TRBD2. V was pared by 5 bases and J by 4 bases, with 5 bases of the junction left unmatched. The CDR3 totals 13 residues. Germline V gives CDR1 SQVTM, CDR2 ANQGSEA. The CDR3 DNA reads as TGCAGCGTTCCTGGACTAGCAGCAGATACGCAGTATTTT. Translation gives CSVPGLAADTQYF.

V is TRBV6-1 and J is TRBJ1-1; the match to TRBD1 covers 8 bases. J lost 9 bases, V lost 6 bases, and 9 bases had no gene match. The CDR3 has 13 residues. Per germline, CDR1 MNHNS and CDR2 SASEGT. The CDR3 sequence is CASSIGQGLKAFF. In DNA, the CDR3 is TGTGCCAGCAGCATCGGACAGGGCTTAAAAGCTTTCTTT.